A single T cell receptor beta chain is shown here with its context. Its antigen is as yet unknown. These data are taken from a study of T cells after yellow fever vaccination. Study summary: The authors prepared low-cell-number fractions using SMART-Seq v4 Ultra Low Input.

Between the trimmed V and J ends, which lost 8 bases and 0 bases, there was a span of 7 bases. The CDR3 sequence is 12 residues long. Germline loops: CDR1 SGHTA, CDR2 FQGNSA. The TCR cDNA carried a universal primer site and UMIs from 5'RACE template switching. TCRdb re-called the 5' RACE reads through MiXCR, storing one row per CDR3 protein. The sample consists of just under 600,000 distinct CDR3 sequences, roughly 13% of them appearing once. Study-level points and caveats: Weaker overall, the secondary response nonetheless peaked faster (day 5 versus 15).

The rearrangement links TRBV7-2 to TRBJ2-5; tentatively, D is TRBD2 (6 bases). Here the sequenced sample was PBMCs, taken on the day of the yellow fever booster vaccination. This TCR derives from a young man who received the YFV17D yellow fever vaccine. CDR3 in amino acids: CASGRHQETQYF. The CDR3, as DNA: TGTGCCAGCGGGAGGCACCAAGAGACCCAGTACTTC.